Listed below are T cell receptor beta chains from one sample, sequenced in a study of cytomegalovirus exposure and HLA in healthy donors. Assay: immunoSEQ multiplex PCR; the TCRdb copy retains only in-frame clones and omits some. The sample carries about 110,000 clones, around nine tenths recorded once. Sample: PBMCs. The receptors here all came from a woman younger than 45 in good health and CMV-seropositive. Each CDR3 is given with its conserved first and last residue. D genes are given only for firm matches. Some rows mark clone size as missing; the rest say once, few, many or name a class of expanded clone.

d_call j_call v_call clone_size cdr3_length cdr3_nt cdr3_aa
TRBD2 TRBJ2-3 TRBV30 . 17 TGTGCCTGGAGTGTACGCGGTAGCGGGGGGGGCACAGATACGCAGTATTTT CAWSVRGSGGGTDTQYF
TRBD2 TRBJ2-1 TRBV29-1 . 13 TGCAGCGTTACAGCGGGAGCCTACAATGAGCAGTTCTTC CSVTAGAYNEQFF
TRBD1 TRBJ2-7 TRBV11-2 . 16 TGTGCCAGCAGCTCTACTCGGACAGGGGTGTCGGGCGAGCAGTACTTC CASSSTRTGVSGEQYF
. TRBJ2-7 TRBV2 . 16 TGTGCCAGCAGTGAAGGTCTCAGGGCCCGAGAAGGCGAGCAGTACTTC CASSEGLRAREGEQYF
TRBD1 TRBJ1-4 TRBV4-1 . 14 TGCGCCAGCAGTCAAACAGGGGAAAGGCAAAAACTGTTTTTT CASSQTGERQKLFF
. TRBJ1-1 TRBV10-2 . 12 TGCGCCAGCAGGGCCCCTGATTCTGAAGCTTTCTTT CASRAPDSEAFF
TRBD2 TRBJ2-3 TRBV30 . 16 TGTGCCTGGAGTACCGGGACTAGCGGGAGAGGTGATACGCAGTATTTT CAWSTGTSGRGDTQYF
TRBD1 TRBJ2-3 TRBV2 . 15 TGTGCCAGCAGCACGGACAGGGGGCTGTCAGATACGCAGTATTTT CASSTDRGLSDTQYF
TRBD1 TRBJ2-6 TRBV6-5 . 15 TGTGCCAGCAGTGTGACAGGGACTGGGGCCAACGTCCTGACTTTC CASSVTGTGANVLTF
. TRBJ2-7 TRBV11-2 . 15 TGTGCCAGCAGCTTGGGTGGGACTCCGCTCACAGAGCAGTACTTC CASSLGGTPLTEQYF
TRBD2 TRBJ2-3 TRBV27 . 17 TGTGCCAGCAGTCCCTCGCTAGCGGGGGGGCCTAGAGATACGCAGTATTTT CASSPSLAGGPRDTQYF
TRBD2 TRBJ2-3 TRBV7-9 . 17 TGTGCCAGCAGCCCCCGATTGGGCGGGGGGAGCACAGATACGCAGTATTTT CASSPRLGGGSTDTQYF
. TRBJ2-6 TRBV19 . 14 TGTGCCAGTAGTCCCCTAACTGGGGCCAACGTCCTGACTTTC CASSPLTGANVLTF
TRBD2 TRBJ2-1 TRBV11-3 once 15 TGTGCCAGCAGCTTAGTACGGGAGGGGTACAATGAGCAGTTCTTC CASSLVREGYNEQFF
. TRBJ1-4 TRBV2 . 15 TGTGCCAGCAGCCTTCCCGGTACAGGGTTTGAAAAACTGTTTTTT CASSLPGTGFEKLFF
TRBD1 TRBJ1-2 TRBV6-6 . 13 TGTGCCAGCAGTTTCACAGGGGGGGATGGCTACACCTTC CASSFTGGDGYTF
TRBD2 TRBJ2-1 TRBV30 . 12 TGTGCCTGGAGCGCGGGAGGTGGTGAGCAGTTCTTC CAWSAGGGEQFF
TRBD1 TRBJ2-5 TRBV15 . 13 TGTGCCACCAGCACTAACAGGGGGGAGACCCAGTACTTC CATSTNRGETQYF
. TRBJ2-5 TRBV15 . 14 TGTGCCACCAGCAGAGCCCCAGCGGCAGAGACCCAGTACTTC CATSRAPAAETQYF
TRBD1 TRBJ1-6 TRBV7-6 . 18 TGTGCCAGCAGCCCGGGGTGGAGACAGGGACGGCGGAATTCACCCCTCCACTTT CASSPGWRQGRRNSPLHF
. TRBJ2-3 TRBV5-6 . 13 TGTGCCAGCAGCTCCGTTAGTACAGATACGCAGTATTTT CASSSVSTDTQYF
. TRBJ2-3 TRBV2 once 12 TGTGCCAGCAGTCCCTACTTAGATACGCAGTATTTT CASSPYLDTQYF
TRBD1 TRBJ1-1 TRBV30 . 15 TGTGCCTGGGAAGGGACAGGGATGAGGAACACTGAAGCTTTCTTT CAWEGTGMRNTEAFF
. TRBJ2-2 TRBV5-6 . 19 TGTGCCAGCAGCTGGGCTACTCCAACCAGACAGCTGAACACCGGGGAGCTGTTTTTT CASSWATPTRQLNTGELFF
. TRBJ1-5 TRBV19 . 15 TGTGCCAGTAGCCCACAGCCTGGGGGGTTTCAGCCCCAGCATTTT CASSPQPGGFQPQHF
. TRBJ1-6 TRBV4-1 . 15 TGCGCCAGCTCTGCGGGGAGCTCCTATAATTCACCCCTCCACTTT CASSAGSSYNSPLHF
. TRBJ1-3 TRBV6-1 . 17 TGTGCCAGCAGTGCACTAAACTTACGGGGTCCCGGAAACACCATATATTTT CASSALNLRGPGNTIYF
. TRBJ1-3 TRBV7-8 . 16 TGTGCCAGCAGTCTACGGGATCGAATCTCTGGAAACACCATATATTTT CASSLRDRISGNTIYF
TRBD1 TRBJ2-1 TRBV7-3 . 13 TGTGCCAGCAGCTTCGACAGGGAACATGAGCAGTTCTTC CASSFDREHEQFF
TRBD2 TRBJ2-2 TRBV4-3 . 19 TGCGCCAGCAGCCCCCGGACTAGCGGGAGGGCACGGCCTACCGGGGAGCTGTTTTTT CASSPRTSGRARPTGELFF
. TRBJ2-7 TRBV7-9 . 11 TGTGCCAGCAGCTCAGGGTGGGAGCAGTACTTC CASSSGWEQYF
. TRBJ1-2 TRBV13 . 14 TGTGCCAGCAGCTCGGGAGCAGCCCTTCGTGGCTACACCTTC CASSSGAALRGYTF
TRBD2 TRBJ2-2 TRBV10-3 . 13 TGTGCCATCACCCGGACTAGTCCCGGGGAGCTGTTTTTT CAITRTSPGELFF
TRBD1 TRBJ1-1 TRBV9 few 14 TGTGCCAGCAGCGTAGGGGACAGAGGCTATGAAGCTTTCTTT CASSVGDRGYEAFF
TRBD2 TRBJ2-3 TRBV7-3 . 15 TGTGCCAGCAGCCTCGGGACTAGCAAGGCAGATACGCAGTATTTT CASSLGTSKADTQYF
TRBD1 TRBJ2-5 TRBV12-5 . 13 TGTGCTAGTGGGGACAGGGGGGGAGAGACCCAGTACTTC CASGDRGGETQYF
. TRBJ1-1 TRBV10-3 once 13 TGTGCCATCAGCGGACACCTGAACACTGAAGCTTTCTTT CAISGHLNTEAFF
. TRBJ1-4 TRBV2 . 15 TGTGCCAGCACCCGAGGGGGATCAACTAATGAAAAACTGTTTTTT CASTRGGSTNEKLFF
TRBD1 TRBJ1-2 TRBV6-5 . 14 TGTGCCAGCAGAGGGACAGCGTCCTACTATGGCTACACCTTC CASRGTASYYGYTF
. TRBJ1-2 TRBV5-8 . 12 TGTGCCAGCAGCAAGGGAGGCTCGGGCTACACCTTC CASSKGGSGYTF
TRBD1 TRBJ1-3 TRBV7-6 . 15 TGTGCCAGCAGCTTCCACAGGGGTGAGGGAAACACCATATATTTT CASSFHRGEGNTIYF